This T cell receptor beta chain came from a study of molecular identifiers for immune sequencing clone quantification. Study-wide background: With replicates, the RNA of about 21,000 or 97,000 naive CD8 cells was split five ways and four were sequenced.

In this sample, this clonotype turned up a few times. CDR1 is DFQATT and CDR2 is SNEGSKA in the germline V gene (reference sequence). The CDR3 covers 17 residues. V trimming: 3 bases; J trimming: 2 bases; junction bases outside the gene matches: 11. Generation of bulk TCR libraries relied on previously described methods and listed TCR primers. TCRdb re-derived calls from the PCR reads in MiXCR, one entry per CDR3 protein. The top ten clones hold more than 0.8% of a sample with about 510,000 distinct CDR3 sequences, about 20% of them seen once. Sequencing used naive CD8+ T cells from blood, with Jurkat cell RNA spiked in. Specified subset: FACS-sorted CD8+CD4-CCR7+CD45RA+ naive T cells. The genes are TRBV20-1 and TRBJ2-3; 10 bases fit TRBD2. The sequence came from a human donor in good health. Some libraries in this study had Jurkat cell RNA spiked in. CDR3 sequence reads: CSASEASGSGVTDTQYF. For the CDR3, the DNA is TGCAGTGCTAGCGAGGCTAGCGGGAGCGGGGTCACAGATACGCAGTATTTT.